The rows below give T cell receptor beta chains drawn from one sample of a study of blood T cell repertoires in COVID-19. TCRdb's copy holds only in-frame clones and misses some; the assay was immunoSEQ multiplex PCR. This sample has around 300,000 clones, with roughly 91% found just once. Sequenced: PBMCs or T cells enriched from blood (not recorded which). The source of these receptors is a woman aged 55-70 years who had recovered from COVID-19. CDR3s include the opening cysteine and the closing phenylalanine or tryptophan. A D gene is named only where the DNA matches it firmly. The listing skips clone size in some rows; elsewhere it reads once, few, many or a size class.

V: TRBV2
D: NA
size: NA
J: TRBJ1-2
CDR3: CASSDQGSYGYTF

V: TRBV7-3
D: NA
size: NA
J: TRBJ2-2
CDR3: CASSPLIGAFDGELFF

V: TRBV19
D: NA
size: NA
J: TRBJ1-2
CDR3: CASSISSGDYGYTF

V: TRBV28
D: TRBD1
size: once
J: TRBJ1-2
CDR3: CASSLDRANYGYTF

V: TRBV11-2
D: TRBD1
size: NA
J: TRBJ1-2
CDR3: CASSSSYGTGHSGYTF

V: TRBV6-4
D: TRBD1
size: NA
J: TRBJ2-1
CDR3: CASSASGGSYNEQFF

V: TRBV28
D: NA
size: NA
J: TRBJ1-2
CDR3: CASLLSRVGGYTF

V: TRBV14
D: NA
size: NA
J: TRBJ2-1
CDR3: CASSQYSRALDEQFF

V: TRBV9
D: TRBD1
size: NA
J: TRBJ1-5
CDR3: CASSVVNRGLAQPQHF

V: TRBV7-3
D: NA
size: few
J: TRBJ2-3
CDR3: CASSPPASGTDTQYF

V: TRBV30
D: TRBD2
size: once
J: TRBJ2-5
CDR3: CAWGWGLAAETQYF

V: TRBV5-1
D: NA
size: once
J: TRBJ1-2
CDR3: CASSLEGMSYGYTF